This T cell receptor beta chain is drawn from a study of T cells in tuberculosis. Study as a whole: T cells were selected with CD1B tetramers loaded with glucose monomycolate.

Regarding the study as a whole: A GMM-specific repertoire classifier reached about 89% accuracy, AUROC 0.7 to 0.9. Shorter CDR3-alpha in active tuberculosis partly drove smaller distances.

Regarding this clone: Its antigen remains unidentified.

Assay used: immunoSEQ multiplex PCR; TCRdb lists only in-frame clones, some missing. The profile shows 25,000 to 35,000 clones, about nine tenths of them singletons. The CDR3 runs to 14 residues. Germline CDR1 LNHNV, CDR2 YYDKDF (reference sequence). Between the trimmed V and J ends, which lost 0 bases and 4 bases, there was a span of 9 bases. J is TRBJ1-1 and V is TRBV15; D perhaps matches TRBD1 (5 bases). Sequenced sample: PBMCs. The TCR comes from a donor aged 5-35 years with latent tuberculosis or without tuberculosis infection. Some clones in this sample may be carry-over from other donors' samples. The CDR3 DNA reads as TGTGCCACCAGCAGAGAGCAGGGTTCCACTGAAGCTTTCTTT. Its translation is CATSREQGSTEAFF.